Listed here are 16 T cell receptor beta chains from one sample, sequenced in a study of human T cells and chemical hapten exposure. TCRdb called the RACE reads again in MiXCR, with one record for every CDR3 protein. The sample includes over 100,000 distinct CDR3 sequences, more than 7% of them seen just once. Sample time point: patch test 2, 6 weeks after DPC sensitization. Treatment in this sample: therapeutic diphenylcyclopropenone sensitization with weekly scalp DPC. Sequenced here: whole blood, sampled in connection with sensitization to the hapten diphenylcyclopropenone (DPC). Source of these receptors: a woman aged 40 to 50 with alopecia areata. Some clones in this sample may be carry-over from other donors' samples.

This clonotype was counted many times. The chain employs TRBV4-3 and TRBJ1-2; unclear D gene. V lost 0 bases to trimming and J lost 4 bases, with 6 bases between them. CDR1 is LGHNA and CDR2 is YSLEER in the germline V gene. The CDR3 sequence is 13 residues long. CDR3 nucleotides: TGCGCCAGCAGCCAAGATATCGGCTATGGCTACACCTTC. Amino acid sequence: CASSQDIGYGYTF.

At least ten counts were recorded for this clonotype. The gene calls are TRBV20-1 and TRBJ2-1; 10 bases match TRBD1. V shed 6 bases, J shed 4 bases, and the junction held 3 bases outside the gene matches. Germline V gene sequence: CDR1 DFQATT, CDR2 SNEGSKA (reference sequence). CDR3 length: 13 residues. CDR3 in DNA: TGCAGTGCCGGACAGGGGGATTACAATGAGCAGTTCTTC. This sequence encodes CSAGQGDYNEQFF.

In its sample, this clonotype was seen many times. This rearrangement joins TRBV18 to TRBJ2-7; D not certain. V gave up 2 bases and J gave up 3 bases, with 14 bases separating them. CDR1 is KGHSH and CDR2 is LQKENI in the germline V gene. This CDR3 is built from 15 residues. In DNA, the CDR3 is TGTGCCAGCTCACCAAGGGCAGGTGATTTCTACGAGCAGTACTTC. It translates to CASSPRAGDFYEQYF.

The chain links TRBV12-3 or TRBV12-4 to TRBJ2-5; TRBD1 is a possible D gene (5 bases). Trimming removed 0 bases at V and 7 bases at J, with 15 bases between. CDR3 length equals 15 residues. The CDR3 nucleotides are TGTGCCAGCAGTTTAGCCACCGCGAGTAGGGGGACCCAGTACTTC. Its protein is CASSLATASRGTQYF.

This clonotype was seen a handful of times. The CDR3 reads CASKRGAGPFGGSPLHF. As DNA, the CDR3 is TGTGCCAGCAAGAGAGGGGCAGGGCCTTTTGGGGGTTCACCCCTCCACTTT. The chain links TRBV6-5 to TRBJ1-6; D perhaps matches TRBD1 (5 bases). The CDR3 contains 17 residues. Trimming took off 7 bases at V and 9 bases at J, with 25 bases between the two ends. Germline CDR1 MNHEY, CDR2 SVGAGI.

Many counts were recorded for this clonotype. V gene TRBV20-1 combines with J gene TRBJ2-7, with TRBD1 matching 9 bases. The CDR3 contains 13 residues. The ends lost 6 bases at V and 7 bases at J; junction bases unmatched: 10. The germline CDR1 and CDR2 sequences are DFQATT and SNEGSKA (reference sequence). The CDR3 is CSAHTGTGYEQYF. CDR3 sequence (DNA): TGCAGTGCCCATACCGGGACAGGGTATGAGCAGTACTTC.

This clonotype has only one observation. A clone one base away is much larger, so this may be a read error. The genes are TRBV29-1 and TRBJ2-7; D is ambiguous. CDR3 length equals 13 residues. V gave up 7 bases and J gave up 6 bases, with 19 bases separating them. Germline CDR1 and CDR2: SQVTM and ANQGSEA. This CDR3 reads CSATFGRPGEQYF. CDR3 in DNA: TGCAGCGCGACTTTTGGCAGACCGGGCGAGCAGTACTTC.

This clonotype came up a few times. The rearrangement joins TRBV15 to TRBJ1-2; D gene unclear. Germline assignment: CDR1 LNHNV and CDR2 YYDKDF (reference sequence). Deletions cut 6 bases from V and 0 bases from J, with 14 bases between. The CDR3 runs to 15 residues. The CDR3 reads CATRITTEANYGYTF. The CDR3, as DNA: TGTGCCACCAGGATCACAACAGAGGCTAACTATGGCTACACCTTC.

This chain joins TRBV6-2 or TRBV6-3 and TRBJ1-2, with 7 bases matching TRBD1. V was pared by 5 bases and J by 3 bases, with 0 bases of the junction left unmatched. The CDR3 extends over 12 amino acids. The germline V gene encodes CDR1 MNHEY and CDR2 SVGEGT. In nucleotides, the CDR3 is TGTGCCAGCAGTGGGACAGACTATGGCTACACCTTC. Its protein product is CASSGTDYGYTF.

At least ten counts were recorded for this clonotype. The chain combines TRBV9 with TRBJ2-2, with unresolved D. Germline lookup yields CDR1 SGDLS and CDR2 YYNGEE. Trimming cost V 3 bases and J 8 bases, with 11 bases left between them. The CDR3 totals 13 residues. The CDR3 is CASSAGGWGELFF. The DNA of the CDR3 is TGTGCCAGCAGCGCCGGCGGATGGGGGGAGCTGTTTTTT.

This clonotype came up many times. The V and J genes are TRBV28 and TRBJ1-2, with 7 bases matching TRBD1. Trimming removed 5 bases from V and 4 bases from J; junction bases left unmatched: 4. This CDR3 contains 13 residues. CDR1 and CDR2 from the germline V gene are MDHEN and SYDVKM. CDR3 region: CASSKDRTYGYTF. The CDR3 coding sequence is TGTGCCAGCAGTAAGGACAGGACCTATGGCTACACCTTC.

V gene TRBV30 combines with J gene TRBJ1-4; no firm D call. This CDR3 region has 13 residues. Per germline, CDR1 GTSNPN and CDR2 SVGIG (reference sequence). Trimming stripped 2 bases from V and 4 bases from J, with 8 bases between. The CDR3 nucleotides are TGTGCCTGGAGTCTTCGGAATAATGAAAAACTGTTTTTT. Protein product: CAWSLRNNEKLFF.

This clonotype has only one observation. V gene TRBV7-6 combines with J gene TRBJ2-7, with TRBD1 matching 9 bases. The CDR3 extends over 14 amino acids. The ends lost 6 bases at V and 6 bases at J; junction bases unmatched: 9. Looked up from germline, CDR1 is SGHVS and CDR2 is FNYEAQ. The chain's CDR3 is CASSSGTGSGEQYF. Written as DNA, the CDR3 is TGTGCCAGCAGTTCAGGGACAGGGTCGGGCGAGCAGTACTTC.

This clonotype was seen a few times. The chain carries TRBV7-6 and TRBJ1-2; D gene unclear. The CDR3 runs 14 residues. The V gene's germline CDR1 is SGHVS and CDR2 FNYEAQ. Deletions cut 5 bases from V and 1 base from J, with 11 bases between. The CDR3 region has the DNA TGTGCCAGCAGCCCAACGCTAGTTAACTATGGCTACACCTTC. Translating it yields CASSPTLVNYGYTF.

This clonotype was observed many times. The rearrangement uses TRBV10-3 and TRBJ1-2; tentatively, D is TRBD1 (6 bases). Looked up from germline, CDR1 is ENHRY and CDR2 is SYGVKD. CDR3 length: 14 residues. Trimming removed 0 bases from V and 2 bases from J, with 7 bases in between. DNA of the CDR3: TGTGCCATCAGTGAGTCGCAGGGGAACTATGGCTACACCTTC. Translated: CAISESQGNYGYTF.

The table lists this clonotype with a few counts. The CDR3 protein is CASSYAGTWDGTEAFF. In DNA form, the CDR3 reads TGTGCCAGCAGTTACGCGGGAACTTGGGACGGCACTGAAGCTTTCTTT. This rearrangement joins TRBV6-5 to TRBJ1-1; TRBD1 might be the D (5 bases). Germline CDR1 and CDR2: MNHEY and SVGAGI. The CDR3 is 16 residues long. Trimming stripped 2 bases from V and 4 bases from J, with 17 bases between.